Shown below are 8 T cell receptor beta chains from a single sample sequenced in a study of blood T cell repertoires in COVID-19 (dated by TCRdb to the early 2020s). Libraries were made using the immunoSEQ multiplex PCR assay. The source is immuneACCESS, and TCRdb retained only in-frame sequences with V and J called. Part of the clones is not carried over; for the studies checked, unresolved V genes explain less than half of this, and the remainder is unexplained. The sample yields around 300,000 clones; approximately 88% were counted once. The ten top clones hold around 2.1% of the sample. Sequenced sample: peripheral blood. Receptor source: a man aged 45-65 years with acute or convalescent COVID-19.

This chain links TRBV14 with TRBJ1-4; tentative D call: TRBD1 (5 bases). Per germline, CDR1 SGHDN and CDR2 FVKESK. V lost 0 bases and J 10 bases, leaving 12 bases between the germline ends. The CDR3 sequence is 14 residues long. In nucleotides, the CDR3 is TGTGCCAGCAGCCAAGATCACAGGCTCGCAAAACTGTTTTTT. Amino acids: CASSQDHRLAKLFF.

The J gene is TRBJ1-2, the V gene TRBV14; 8 bases are a match to TRBD1. Losses at the gene ends were 1 base for V and 3 bases for J; bases not matched to a gene: 7. The CDR3 extends over 16 amino acids. Germline CDR1 reads SGHDN; CDR2 reads FVKESK. CDR3 DNA: TGTGCCAGCAGCCAAGGCCTTACCAGGGGGCACTATGGCTACACCTTC. It codes for CASSQGLTRGHYGYTF.

The chain couples TRBV14 to TRBJ2-5, with D possibly matching TRBD2 (6 bases). The CDR3 is 14 residues long. The germline V gene encodes CDR1 SGHDN and CDR2 FVKESK. Trimming shortened V by 4 bases and J by 9 bases, and 18 bases separated the two germline ends. The CDR3 sequence: CASSLGGLSPSQYF. As DNA, the CDR3 is TGTGCCAGCAGCCTGGGGGGACTCTCGCCGTCCCAGTACTTC.

V gene TRBV11-1 combines with J gene TRBJ1-1; 8 bases fit TRBD1. Germline CDR1 reads SGHAT; CDR2 reads FQDESV (reference sequence). Trimming cost V 5 bases and J 4 bases; bases outside gene matches: 9. The CDR3 is 15 amino acids. The CDR3 reads CASSPPGTGGTEAFF. For the CDR3, the DNA is TGTGCCAGCAGCCCCCCAGGCACAGGGGGCACTGAAGCTTTCTTT.

The chain is built from TRBV12-5 and TRBJ2-5; perhaps TRBD2 as D (8 bases). The CDR3 has 15 amino acids. The V gene's germline CDR1 is LGHNT and CDR2 FRNRAP. V was clipped by 7 bases and J by 5 bases, with 20 bases between them. CDR3 sequence (DNA): TGTGCTAGTGCCCCTGGACTAGCAGGGGGGGAGACCCAGTACTTC. The encoded protein is CASAPGLAGGETQYF.

Only a few counts were recorded for this clone. The chain recombines TRBV3-1 (or the pseudogene TRBV3-2) with TRBJ1-1, with 8 nucleotides matching TRBD1. V lost 8 bases to trimming and J lost 11 bases; unmatched junction nucleotides: 13. The V gene's germline CDR1 is LGHDT and CDR2 YNNKEL (reference sequence). CDR3 length: 13 residues. Here the CDR3 reads CASGGGTGAGAFF. In DNA, the CDR3 is TGTGCCAGCGGAGGGGGGACAGGAGCTGGGGCTTTCTTT.

V and J are TRBV5-1 and TRBJ1-3; weak D call: TRBD1 (5 bases). The length of the CDR3 is 19 residues. Germline CDR1 SGHRS, CDR2 YFSETQ. With 4 bases removed from V and 0 bases from J, the gap between germline ends came to 23 bases. CDR3 in amino acids: CASSLEPGQVGYSGNTIYF. In nucleotides, the CDR3 is TGCGCCAGCAGCCTAGAGCCTGGACAAGTGGGGTACTCTGGAAACACCATATATTTT.

The chain combines TRBV18 with TRBJ1-3, with 8 bases identical to TRBD1. Germline V gene data show CDR1 as KGHSH and CDR2 as LQKENI. This CDR3 is 18 amino acids long. The V gene end was trimmed by 4 bases and the J gene end by 4 bases; junction bases not matched to a gene: 15. CDR3 protein: CASSLQQPTGELGNTIYF. CDR3 sequence (DNA): TGTGCCAGCTCACTCCAACAACCGACAGGGGAGTTGGGAAACACCATATATTTT.